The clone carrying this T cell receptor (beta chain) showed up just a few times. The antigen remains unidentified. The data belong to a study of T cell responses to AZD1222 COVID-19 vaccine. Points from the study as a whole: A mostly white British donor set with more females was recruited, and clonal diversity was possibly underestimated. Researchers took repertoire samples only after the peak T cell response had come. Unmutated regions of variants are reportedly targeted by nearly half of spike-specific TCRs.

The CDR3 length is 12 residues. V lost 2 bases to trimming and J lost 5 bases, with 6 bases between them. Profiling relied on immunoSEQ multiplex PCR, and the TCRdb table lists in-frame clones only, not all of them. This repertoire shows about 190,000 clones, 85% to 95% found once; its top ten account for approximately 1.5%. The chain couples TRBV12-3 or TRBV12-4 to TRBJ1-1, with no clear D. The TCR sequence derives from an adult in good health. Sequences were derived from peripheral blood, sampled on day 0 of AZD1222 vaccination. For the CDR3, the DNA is TGTGCCAGCAGTTTAAGGGTTACTGAAGCTTTCTTT. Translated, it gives CASSLRVTEAFF.